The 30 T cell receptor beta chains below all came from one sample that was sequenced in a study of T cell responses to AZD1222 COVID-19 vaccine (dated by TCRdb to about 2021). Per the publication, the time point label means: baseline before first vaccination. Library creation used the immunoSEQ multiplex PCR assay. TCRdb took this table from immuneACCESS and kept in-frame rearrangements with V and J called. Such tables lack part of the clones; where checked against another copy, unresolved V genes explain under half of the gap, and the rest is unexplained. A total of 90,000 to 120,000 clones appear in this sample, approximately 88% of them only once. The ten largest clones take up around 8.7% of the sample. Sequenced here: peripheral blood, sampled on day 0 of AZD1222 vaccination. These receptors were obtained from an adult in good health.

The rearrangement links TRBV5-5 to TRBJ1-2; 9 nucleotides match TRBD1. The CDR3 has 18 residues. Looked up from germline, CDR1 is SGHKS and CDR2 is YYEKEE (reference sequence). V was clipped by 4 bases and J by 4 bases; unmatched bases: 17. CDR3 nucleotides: TGTGCCAGCAGCCACTCGCCGGGACAGGGATCGGGGGTCTATGGCTACACCTTC. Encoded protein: CASSHSPGQGSGVYGYTF. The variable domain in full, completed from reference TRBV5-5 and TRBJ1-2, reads DAGVTQSPTHLIKTRGQQVTLRCSPISGHKSVSWYQQVLGQGPQFIFQYYEKEERGRGNFPDRFSARQFPNYSSELNVNALLLGDSALYLCASSHSPGQGSGVYGYTFGSGTRLTVV.

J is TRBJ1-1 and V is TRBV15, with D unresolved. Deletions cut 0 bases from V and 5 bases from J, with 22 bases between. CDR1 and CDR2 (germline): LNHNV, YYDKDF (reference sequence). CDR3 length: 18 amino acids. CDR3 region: CATSRESILRVEGTEAFF. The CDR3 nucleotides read TGTGCCACCAGCAGAGAATCCATATTAAGGGTCGAAGGAACTGAAGCTTTCTTT.

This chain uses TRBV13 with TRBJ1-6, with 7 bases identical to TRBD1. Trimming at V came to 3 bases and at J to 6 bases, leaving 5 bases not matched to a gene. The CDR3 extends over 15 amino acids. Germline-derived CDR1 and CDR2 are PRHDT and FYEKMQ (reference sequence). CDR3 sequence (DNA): TGTGCCAGCAGCTTCAGGGACAGCGTTAATTCACCCCTCCACTTT. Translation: CASSFRDSVNSPLHF.

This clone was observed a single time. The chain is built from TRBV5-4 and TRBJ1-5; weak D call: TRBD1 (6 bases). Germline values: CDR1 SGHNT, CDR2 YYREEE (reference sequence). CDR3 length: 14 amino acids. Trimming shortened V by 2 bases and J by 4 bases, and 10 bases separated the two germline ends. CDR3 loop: CASSLQGRNQPQHF. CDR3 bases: TGTGCCAGCAGCTTACAGGGAAGGAATCAGCCCCAGCATTTT.

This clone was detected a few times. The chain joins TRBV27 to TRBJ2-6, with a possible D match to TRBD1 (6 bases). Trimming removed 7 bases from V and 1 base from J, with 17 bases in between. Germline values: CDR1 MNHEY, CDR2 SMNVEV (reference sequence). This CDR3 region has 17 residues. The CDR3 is CASTQGLGYSGANVLTF. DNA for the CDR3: TGTGCCAGCACACAGGGTCTTGGCTATTCTGGGGCCAACGTCCTGACTTTC.

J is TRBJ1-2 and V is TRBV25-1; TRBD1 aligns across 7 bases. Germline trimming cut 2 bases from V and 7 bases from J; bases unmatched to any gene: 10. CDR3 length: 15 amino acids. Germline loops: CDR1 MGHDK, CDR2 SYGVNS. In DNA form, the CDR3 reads TGTGCCAGCAGTGAACTCGTGACAGGGAGCATTGGCTACACCTTC. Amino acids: CASSELVTGSIGYTF.

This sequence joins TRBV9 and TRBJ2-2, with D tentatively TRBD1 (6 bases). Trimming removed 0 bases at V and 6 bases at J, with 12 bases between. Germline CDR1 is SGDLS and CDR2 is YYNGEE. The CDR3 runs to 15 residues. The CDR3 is CASSVDPGVAGELFF. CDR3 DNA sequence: TGTGCCAGCAGCGTAGACCCAGGGGTTGCCGGGGAGCTGTTTTTT.

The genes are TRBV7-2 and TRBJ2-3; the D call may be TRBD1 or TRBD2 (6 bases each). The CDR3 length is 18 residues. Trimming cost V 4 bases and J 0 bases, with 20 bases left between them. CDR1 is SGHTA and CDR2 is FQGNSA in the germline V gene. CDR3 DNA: TGTGCCAGCAGCTCCCGGGGGCCGGGACCTTCTAGCACAGATACGCAGTATTTT. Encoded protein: CASSSRGPGPSSTDTQYF.

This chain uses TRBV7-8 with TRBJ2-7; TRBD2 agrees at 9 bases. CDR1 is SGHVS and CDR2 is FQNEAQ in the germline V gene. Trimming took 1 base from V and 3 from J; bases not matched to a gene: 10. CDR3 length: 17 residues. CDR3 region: CASSLVPLAGFSYEQYF. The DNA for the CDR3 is TGTGCCAGCAGCTTAGTGCCCCTAGCGGGGTTCAGCTACGAGCAGTACTTC. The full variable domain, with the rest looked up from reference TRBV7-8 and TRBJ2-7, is GAGVSQSPRYKVAKRGQDVALRCDPISGHVSLFWYQQALGQGPEFLTYFQNEAQLDKSGLPSDRFFAERPEGSVSTLKIQRTQQEDSAVYLCASSLVPLAGFSYEQYFGPGTRLTVT.

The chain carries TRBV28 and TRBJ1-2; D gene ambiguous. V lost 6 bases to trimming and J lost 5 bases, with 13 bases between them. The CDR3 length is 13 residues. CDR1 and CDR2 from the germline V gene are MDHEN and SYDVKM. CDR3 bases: TGTGCCAGCAGACCTCGGGGAGGGTATGGCTACACCTTC. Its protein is CASRPRGGYGYTF.

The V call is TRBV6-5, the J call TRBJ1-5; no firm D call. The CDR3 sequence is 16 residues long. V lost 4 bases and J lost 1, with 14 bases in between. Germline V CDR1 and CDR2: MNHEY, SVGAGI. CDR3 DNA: TGTGCCAGCAGTTCTGCTGGGAGCCTCAGCAATCAGCCCCAGCATTTT. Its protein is CASSSAGSLSNQPQHF.

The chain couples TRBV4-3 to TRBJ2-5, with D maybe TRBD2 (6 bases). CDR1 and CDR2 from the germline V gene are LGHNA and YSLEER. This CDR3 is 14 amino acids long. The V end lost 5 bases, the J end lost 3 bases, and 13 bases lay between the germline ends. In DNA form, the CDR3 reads TGCGCCAGCAGCTATAGCGGACAAAAAGAGACCCAGTACTTC. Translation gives CASSYSGQKETQYF.

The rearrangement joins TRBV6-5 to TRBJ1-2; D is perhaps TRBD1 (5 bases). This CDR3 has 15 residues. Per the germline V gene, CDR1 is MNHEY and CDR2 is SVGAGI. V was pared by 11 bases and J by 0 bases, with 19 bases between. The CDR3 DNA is TGTGCCGCTCGAAACCCGGGACCCACTAACTATGGCTACACCTTC. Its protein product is CAARNPGPTNYGYTF.

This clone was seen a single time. CDR3 nucleotide sequence: TGTGCCAGCAGTCTCCATGCGGGGGGCAGAAACTACGAGCAGTACTTC. The encoded protein is CASSLHAGGRNYEQYF. The rearrangement uses TRBV27 and TRBJ2-7; 8 positions match TRBD2. The V segment lost 5 bases and the J segment 3 bases; nucleotides outside the gene matches: 12. The length of the CDR3 is 16 residues. Germline V gene lookup returns CDR1 MNHEY and CDR2 SMNVEV (reference sequence).

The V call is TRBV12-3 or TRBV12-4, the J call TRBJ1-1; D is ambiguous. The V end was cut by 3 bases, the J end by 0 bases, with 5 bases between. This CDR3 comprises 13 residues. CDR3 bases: TGTGCCAGCAGTTTGACCATGAACACTGAAGCTTTCTTT. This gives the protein CASSLTMNTEAFF.

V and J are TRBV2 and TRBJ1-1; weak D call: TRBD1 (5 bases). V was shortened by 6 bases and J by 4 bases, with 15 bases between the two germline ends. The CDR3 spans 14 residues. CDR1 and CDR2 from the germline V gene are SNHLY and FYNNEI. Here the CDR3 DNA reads TGTGCCAGCAGGAGCGAAGGGGTCGGCACTGAAGCTTTCTTT. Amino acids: CASRSEGVGTEAFF.

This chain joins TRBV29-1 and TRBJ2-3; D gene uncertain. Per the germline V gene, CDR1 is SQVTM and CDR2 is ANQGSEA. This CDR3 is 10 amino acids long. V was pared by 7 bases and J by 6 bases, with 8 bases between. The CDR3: CSGLGDTQYF. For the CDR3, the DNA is TGCAGCGGACTCGGGGATACGCAGTATTTT.

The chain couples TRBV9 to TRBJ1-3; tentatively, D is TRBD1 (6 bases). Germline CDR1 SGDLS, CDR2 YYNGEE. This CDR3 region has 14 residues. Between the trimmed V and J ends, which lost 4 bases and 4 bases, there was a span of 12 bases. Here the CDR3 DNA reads TGTGCCAGCAGCCTCCAGGGGAGAGGAAACACCATATATTTT. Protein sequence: CASSLQGRGNTIYF.

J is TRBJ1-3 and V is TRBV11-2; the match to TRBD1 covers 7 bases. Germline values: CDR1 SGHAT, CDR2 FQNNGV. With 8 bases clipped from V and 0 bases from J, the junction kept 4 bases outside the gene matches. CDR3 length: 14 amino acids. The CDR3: CASGRDSSGNTIYF. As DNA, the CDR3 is TGTGCCAGCGGCCGGGACAGCTCTGGAAACACCATATATTTT.

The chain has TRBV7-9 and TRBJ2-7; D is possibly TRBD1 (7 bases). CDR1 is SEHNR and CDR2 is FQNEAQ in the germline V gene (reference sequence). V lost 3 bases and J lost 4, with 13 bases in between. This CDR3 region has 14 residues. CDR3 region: CASSFTTGRYEQYF. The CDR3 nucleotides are TGTGCCAGCAGCTTTACGACAGGGAGGTACGAGCAGTACTTC.

The CDR3 DNA follows: TGTGCCAGCAGTAGCCAGACAGGGGGTTCCGGCGGCTACACCTTC. Its translation: CASSSQTGGSGGYTF. This chain uses TRBV2 with TRBJ1-2; 9 bases line up with TRBD1. Germline V gene data show CDR1 as SNHLY and CDR2 as FYNNEI. V gave up 5 bases and J gave up 8 bases; unmatched junction bases: 12. The CDR3 is made up of 15 amino acids.

CDR3 in amino acids: CASSAPRGILTDTQYF. CDR3 coding DNA: TGTGCCAGCAGCGCCCCCCGGGGCATCCTCACAGATACGCAGTATTTT. The rearrangement uses TRBV9 and TRBJ2-3; D may match TRBD1 or TRBD2 (5 bases each). Germline V gene lookup returns CDR1 SGDLS and CDR2 YYNGEE. V was clipped by 3 bases and J by 2 bases, with 16 bases between them. The CDR3 spans 16 residues.

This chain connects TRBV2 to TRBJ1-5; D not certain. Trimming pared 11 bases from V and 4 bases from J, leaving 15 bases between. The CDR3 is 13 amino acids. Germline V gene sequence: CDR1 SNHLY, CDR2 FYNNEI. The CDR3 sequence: CAGGVGGNQPQHF. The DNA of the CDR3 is TGTGCCGGCGGGGTAGGCGGAAATCAGCCCCAGCATTTT. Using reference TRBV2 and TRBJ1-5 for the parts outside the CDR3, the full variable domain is EPEVTQTPSHQVTQMGQEVILRCVPISNHLYFYWYRQILGQKVEFLVSFYNNEISEKSEIFDDQFSVERPDGSNFTLKIRSTKLEDSAMYFCAGGVGGNQPQHFGDGTRLSIL.

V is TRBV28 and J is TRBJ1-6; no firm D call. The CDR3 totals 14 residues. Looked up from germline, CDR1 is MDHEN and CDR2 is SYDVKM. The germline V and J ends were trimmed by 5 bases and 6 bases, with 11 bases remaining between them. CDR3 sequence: CASSTGPLNSPLHF. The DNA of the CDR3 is TGTGCCAGCAGTACTGGTCCGCTTAATTCACCCCTCCACTTT.

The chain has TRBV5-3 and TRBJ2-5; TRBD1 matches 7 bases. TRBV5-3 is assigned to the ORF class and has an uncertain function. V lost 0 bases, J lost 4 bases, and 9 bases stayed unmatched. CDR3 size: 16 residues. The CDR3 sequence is CARSLVGQYWGETQYF. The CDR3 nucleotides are TGTGCCAGAAGCTTGGTGGGACAGTACTGGGGAGAGACCCAGTACTTC.

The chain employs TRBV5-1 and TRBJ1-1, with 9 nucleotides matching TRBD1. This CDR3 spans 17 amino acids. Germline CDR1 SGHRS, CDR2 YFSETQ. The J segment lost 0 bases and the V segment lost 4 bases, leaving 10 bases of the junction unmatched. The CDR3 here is CASSKFRDRVMNTEAFF. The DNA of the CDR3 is TGCGCCAGCAGCAAATTCCGGGACAGGGTAATGAACACTGAAGCTTTCTTT.

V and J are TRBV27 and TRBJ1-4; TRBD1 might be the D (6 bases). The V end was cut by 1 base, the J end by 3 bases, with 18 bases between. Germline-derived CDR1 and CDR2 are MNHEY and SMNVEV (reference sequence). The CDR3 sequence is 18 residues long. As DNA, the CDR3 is TGTGCCAGCAGTTTATGGGGGCAGGGGAGAGGGGCTAATGAAAAACTGTTTTTT. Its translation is CASSLWGQGRGANEKLFF.

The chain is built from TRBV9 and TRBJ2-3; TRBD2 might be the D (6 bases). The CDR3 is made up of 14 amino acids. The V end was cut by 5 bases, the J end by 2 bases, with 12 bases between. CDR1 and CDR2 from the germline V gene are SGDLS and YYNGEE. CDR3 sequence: CASRPGLTTDTQYF. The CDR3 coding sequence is TGTGCCAGCAGGCCGGGACTCACCACAGATACGCAGTATTTT.

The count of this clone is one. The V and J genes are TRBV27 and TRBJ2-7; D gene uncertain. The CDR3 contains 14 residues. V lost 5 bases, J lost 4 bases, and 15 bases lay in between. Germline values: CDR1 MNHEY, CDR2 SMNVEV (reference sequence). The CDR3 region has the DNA TGTGCCAGCAGTCCCGGTGGCGCAAGTTACGAGCAGTACTTC. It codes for CASSPGGASYEQYF.

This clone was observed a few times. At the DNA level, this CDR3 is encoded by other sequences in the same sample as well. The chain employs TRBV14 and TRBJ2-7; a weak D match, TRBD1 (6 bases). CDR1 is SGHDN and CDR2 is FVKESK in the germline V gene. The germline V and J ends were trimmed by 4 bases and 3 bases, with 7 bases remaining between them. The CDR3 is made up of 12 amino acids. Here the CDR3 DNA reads TGTGCCAGCAGCCGGGGACACTACGAGCAGTACTTC. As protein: CASSRGHYEQYF.